This TCR beta chain was sequenced in a study of cytomegalovirus exposure and HLA in healthy donors. Of note for this clone: The antigen is undetermined.

Findings of the study overall: When presence/absence was analysed, sequencing depth was taken to be roughly uniform across donors. Most sequenced TCRs were rare (though some public TCRs occurred in many donors). TCR beta chain V- and J-gene trimming was linked, in a later analysis, to a missense variant in DCLRE1C.

Both 60 Vbeta primers and 13 Jbeta primers went into the PCR. Here immunoSEQ multiplex PCR was the method, and the copy in TCRdb shows in-frame clones only, minus some. The sample contains some 130,000 clones, 80% of which appear only once. The sequence was obtained from a man aged 25-45 years in good health and CMV-seronegative. Sequences were obtained from PBMCs.

The CDR3 coding sequence is TGTGCCAGCTCACCACAACAGATTCTAGCCAAAAACATTCAGTACTTC. Protein: CASSPQQILAKNIQYF. The chain links TRBV18 to TRBJ2-4; D gene unclear. The CDR3 length is 16 residues. Germline V CDR1 and CDR2: KGHSH, LQKENI. Trimming pared 1 base from V and 0 bases from J, leaving 10 bases between.